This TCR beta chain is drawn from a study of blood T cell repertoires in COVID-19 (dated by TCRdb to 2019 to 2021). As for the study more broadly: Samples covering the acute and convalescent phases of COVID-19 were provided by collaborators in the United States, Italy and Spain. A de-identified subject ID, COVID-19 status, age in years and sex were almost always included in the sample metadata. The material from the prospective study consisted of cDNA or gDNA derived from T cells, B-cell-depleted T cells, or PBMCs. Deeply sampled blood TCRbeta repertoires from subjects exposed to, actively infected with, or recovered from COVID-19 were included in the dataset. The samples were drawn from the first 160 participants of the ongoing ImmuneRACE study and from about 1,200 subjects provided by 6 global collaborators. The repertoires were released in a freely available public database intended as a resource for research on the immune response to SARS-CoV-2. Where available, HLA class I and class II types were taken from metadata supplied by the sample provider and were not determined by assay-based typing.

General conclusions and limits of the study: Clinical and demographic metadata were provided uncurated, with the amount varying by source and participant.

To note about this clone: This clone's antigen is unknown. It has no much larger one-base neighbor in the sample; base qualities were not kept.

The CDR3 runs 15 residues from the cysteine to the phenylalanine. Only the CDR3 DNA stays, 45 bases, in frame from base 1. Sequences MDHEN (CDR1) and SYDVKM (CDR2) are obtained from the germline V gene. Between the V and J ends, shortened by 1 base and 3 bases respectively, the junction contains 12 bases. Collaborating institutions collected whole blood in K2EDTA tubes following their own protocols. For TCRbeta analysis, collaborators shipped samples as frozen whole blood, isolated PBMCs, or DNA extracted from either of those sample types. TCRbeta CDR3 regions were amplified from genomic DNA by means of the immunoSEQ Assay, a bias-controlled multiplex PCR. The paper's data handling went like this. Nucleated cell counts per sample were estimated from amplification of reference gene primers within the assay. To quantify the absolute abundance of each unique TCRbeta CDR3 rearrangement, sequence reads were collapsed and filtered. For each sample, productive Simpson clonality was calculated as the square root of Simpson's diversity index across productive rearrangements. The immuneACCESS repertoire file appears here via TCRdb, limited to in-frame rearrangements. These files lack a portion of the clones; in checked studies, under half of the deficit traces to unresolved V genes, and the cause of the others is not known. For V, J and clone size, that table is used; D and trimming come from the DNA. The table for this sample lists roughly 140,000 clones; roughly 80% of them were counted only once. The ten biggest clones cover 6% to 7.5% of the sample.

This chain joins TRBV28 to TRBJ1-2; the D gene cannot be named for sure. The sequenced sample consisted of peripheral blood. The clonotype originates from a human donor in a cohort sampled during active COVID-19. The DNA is TGTGCCAGCAGTTTATTGGGGAAGGAGGACTATGGCTACACCTTC. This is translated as CASSLLGKEDYGYTF.